A selection of T cell receptor beta chains follows, all from one sample in a study of blood T cell repertoires in COVID-19. Sequencing used immunoSEQ multiplex PCR; TCRdb keeps in-frame clones, though not all of them. The profile shows about 280,000 clones, 80% to 90% of them singletons. Sequenced input: peripheral blood. These receptors all come from a woman aged 45-60 years who had recovered from COVID-19. Each CDR3 is given with its conserved first and last residue. A D gene is named only where the DNA matches it firmly. Size is stated for part of the rows, as once, few or many counts, or as a class when the clone is expanded.

d_gene	abundance	v_gene	j_gene	CDR3aa	CDR3nt
TRBD2	once	TRBV28	TRBJ2-5	CASSPGTSGGLQGTQYF	TGTGCCAGCAGTCCTGGGACTAGCGGGGGCCTCCAGGGGACCCAGTACTTC
-	-	TRBV7-8	TRBJ2-1	CASSFIFNTEQFF	TGTGCCAGCAGCTTCATTTTTAACACTGAGCAGTTCTTC
-	-	TRBV4-2	TRBJ2-3	CASSQDLPHGGTLTDTQYF	TGTGCCAGCAGCCAAGATCTCCCCCACGGAGGGACCCTCACAGATACGCAGTATTTT
-	-	TRBV30	TRBJ1-2	CAWSVLLARGARGYTF	TGTGCCTGGAGTGTTTTACTCGCCCGCGGGGCGCGGGGCTACACCTTC
TRBD2	-	TRBV11-2	TRBJ2-2	CASSTASGRASGELFF	TGTGCCAGCAGCACTGCTAGCGGGAGGGCTTCCGGGGAGCTGTTTTTT
TRBD2	once	TRBV19	TRBJ2-1	CASSVMGLAGGNEQFF	TGTGCCAGTAGTGTGATGGGACTAGCGGGGGGGAATGAGCAGTTCTTC
TRBD1	-	TRBV2	TRBJ2-1	CASNLQGTYNEQFF	TGTGCCAGCAACCTACAGGGGACCTACAATGAGCAGTTCTTC
-	-	TRBV11-2	TRBJ2-7	CASSYSTSAGEQYF	TGTGCCAGCAGCTACTCTACCTCCGCGGGCGAGCAGTACTTC
-	once	TRBV28	TRBJ1-2	CASSRLFLITNYGYTF	TGTGCCAGCAGCCGACTTTTCCTGATCACTAACTATGGCTACACCTTC
TRBD2	-	TRBV6-2/TRBV6-3	TRBJ2-7	CASSYAGDGAYEQYF	TGTGCCAGCAGTTACGCGGGGGACGGAGCCTACGAGCAGTACTTC
-	-	TRBV5-1	TRBJ1-4	CASSLEGVGNGNEKLFF	TGCGCCAGCAGCTTGGAAGGGGTGGGGAACGGTAATGAAAAACTGTTTTTT
-	-	TRBV28	TRBJ1-1	CATGVPIDTEAFF	TGTGCCACCGGGGTACCTATCGATACTGAAGCTTTCTTT
TRBD1	-	TRBV28	TRBJ2-3	CASSPGQAPDTQYF	TGTGCCAGCAGTCCGGGACAGGCCCCAGATACGCAGTATTTT
TRBD2	-	TRBV3-1/TRBV3-2	TRBJ2-1	CASRGLGRGGPNEQFF	TGTGCCAGCAGAGGTCTTGGGCGGGGGGGCCCCAATGAGCAGTTCTTC
TRBD2	-	TRBV7-3	TRBJ2-3	CASSKLAGGFTDTQYF	TGTGCCAGCAGCAAACTAGCGGGGGGGTTCACAGATACGCAGTATTTT
-	-	TRBV2	TRBJ2-4	CASSLGQGKNIQYF	TGTGCCAGCAGCCTGGGGCAGGGCAAAAACATTCAGTACTTC
-	-	TRBV28	TRBJ1-2	CATPDILNGYTF	TGTGCCACCCCGGACATTTTGAATGGCTACACCTTC
TRBD2	-	TRBV7-3	TRBJ2-5	CASSLTSGGAETQYF	TGTGCCAGCAGCTTGACTAGCGGGGGGGCCGAGACCCAGTACTTC
-	few	TRBV7-2	TRBJ2-7	CASSLAKASDSYEQYF	TGTGCCAGCAGCTTAGCGAAGGCTAGCGACTCCTACGAGCAGTACTTC
-	-	TRBV20-1	TRBJ1-5	CSASPQTHSNQPQHF	TGCAGTGCTAGTCCACAGACCCATAGCAATCAGCCCCAGCATTTT
TRBD2	once	TRBV2	TRBJ2-1	CASSGGGTSGINEQFF	TGTGCCAGCAGTGGGGGGGGTACTAGCGGGATTAATGAGCAGTTCTTC
TRBD2	-	TRBV30	TRBJ2-2	CAWSAIWGGSRTGELFF	TGTGCCTGGAGTGCGATTTGGGGGGGGTCTCGCACCGGGGAGCTGTTTTTT
-	-	TRBV7-3	TRBJ1-2	CASSFGEGSDYGYTF	TGTGCCAGCAGCTTTGGGGAGGGGTCAGACTATGGCTACACCTTC
TRBD1	once	TRBV7-2	TRBJ1-1	CASSLTTGAGAGAFF	TGTGCCAGCAGCTTAACGACAGGGGCTGGGGCGGGAGCTTTCTTT
TRBD1	-	TRBV18	TRBJ2-7	CASSRTGGEYEQYF	TGTGCCAGCTCACGGACAGGGGGCGAGTACGAGCAGTACTTC
TRBD1	-	TRBV27	TRBJ2-7	CATARTGSSYEQYF	TGTGCCACCGCCCGGACAGGGAGTTCCTACGAGCAGTACTTC
-	-	TRBV7-4	TRBJ2-5	CASSHVETQYF	TGTGCCAGCAGCCATGTGGAGACCCAGTACTTC
-	-	TRBV28	TRBJ2-7	CASSASRPATYEQYF	TGTGCCAGCAGTGCTTCCAGGCCCGCCACCTACGAGCAGTACTTC
-	few	TRBV5-1	TRBJ1-6	CASSLGQVLGSPLHF	TGCGCCAGCAGCTTGGGACAGGTCTTGGGTTCACCCCTCCACTTT
TRBD1	few	TRBV28	TRBJ1-1	CASNPGQGMREAFF	TGTGCCAGCAACCCTGGACAGGGAATGCGTGAAGCTTTCTTT
-	-	TRBV28	TRBJ2-6	CASSTTGRSGANVLTF	TGTGCCAGCAGTACGACAGGTCGCTCTGGGGCCAACGTCCTGACTTTC
TRBD1	-	TRBV18	TRBJ2-3	CASSPRTGDTDTQYF	TGTGCCAGCTCACCAAGGACAGGGGACACAGATACGCAGTATTTT
-	few	TRBV4-3	TRBJ1-1	CASSHWGGANTEAFF	TGCGCCAGCAGCCACTGGGGAGGGGCCAACACTGAAGCTTTCTTT